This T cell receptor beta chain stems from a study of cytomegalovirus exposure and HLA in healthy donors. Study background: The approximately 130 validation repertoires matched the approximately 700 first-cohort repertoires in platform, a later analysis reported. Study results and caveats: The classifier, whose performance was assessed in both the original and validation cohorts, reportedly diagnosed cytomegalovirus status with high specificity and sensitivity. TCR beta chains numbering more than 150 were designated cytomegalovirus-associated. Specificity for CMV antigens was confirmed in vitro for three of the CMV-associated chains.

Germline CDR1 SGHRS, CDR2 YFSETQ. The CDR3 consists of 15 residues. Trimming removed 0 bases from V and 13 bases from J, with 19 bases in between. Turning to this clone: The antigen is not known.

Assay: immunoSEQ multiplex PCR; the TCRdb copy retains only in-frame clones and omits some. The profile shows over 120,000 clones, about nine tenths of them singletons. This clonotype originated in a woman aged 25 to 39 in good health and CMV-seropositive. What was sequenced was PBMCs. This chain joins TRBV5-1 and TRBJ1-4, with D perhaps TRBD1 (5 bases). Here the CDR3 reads CASSLAGIAGARLFF. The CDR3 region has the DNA TGCGCCAGCAGCTTGGCCGGTATAGCTGGGGCTCGACTGTTTTTT.